This T cell receptor (beta chain) was recorded in a study of blood T cell repertoires in COVID-19. For the study at large: T cells, B-cell-depleted T cells, or PBMCs supplied cDNA or gDNA.

The CDR3 has 15 amino acids. Trimming removed 6 bases from V and 4 bases from J; junction bases left unmatched: 9. Germline values: CDR1 SEHNR, CDR2 FQNEAQ (reference sequence). Original analysis: The authors estimated nucleated cell counts from reference gene primer amplification. Here immunoSEQ multiplex PCR was the method, and the copy in TCRdb shows in-frame clones only, minus some. V, J and clone size are taken as reported in that table, and D and trimming were inferred from the DNA itself. The data hold about 210,000 clones, with 84% observed a single time. This clone was seen a handful of times.

The material sequenced was peripheral blood. V is TRBV7-9 and J is TRBJ1-3; TRBD1 aligns across 7 bases. The source is a woman aged 45-59 years with active or convalescent COVID-19. The CDR3 loop reads CASRPTGSSGNTIYF. The CDR3 DNA reads TGTGCCAGCAGGCCGACAGGGTCCTCCGGAAACACCATATATTTT.